The present TCR beta chain was sequenced within a study of T-cell reconstitution after alpha-beta-depleted transplantation in children. Study conclusions and caveats: In patients about two months after transplant, alpha-beta T cells reportedly arose from several hundred expanded graft clones. Day-60 TCRbeta diversity that was high in some patients was derived from surviving recipient T cells and thymic progenitors. By one year post-transplant, T-cell counts and diversity largely arose from T cells that were newly produced.

Construction of the TCRbeta library involved unique molecular identifiers. TCRdb re-called the PCR reads through MiXCR, storing one row per CDR3 protein. The profile shows 300,000 or so distinct CDR3 sequences, over 20% of them singletons. V lost 1 base to trimming and J lost 7 bases; unmatched junction nucleotides: 8. Germline V CDR1 and CDR2: SGHVS, FQNEAQ. The CDR3 runs 17 residues. Turning to this clonotype: No antigen is known for it.

The TCR originated in a male patient younger than 18 who had a stem cell transplant for acute lymphoblastic leukemia, so the T cells may come from the graft donor. The chain combines TRBV7-8 with TRBJ1-5; 12 bases fit TRBD1. The sample here was PBMCs, mostly from graft donor cells, taken 180 days after TCRalphabeta/CD19-depleted stem cell transplant. The CDR3 here is CASSLGGQGAKGQPQHF. CDR3 DNA sequence: TGTGCCAGCAGCTTAGGGGGACAGGGGGCGAAGGGACAGCCCCAGCATTTT.